This TCR beta chain was captured by sequencing in a study of T cell responses to AZD1222 COVID-19 vaccine. The repertoire was sequenced with immunoSEQ multiplex PCR; TCRdb's copy has only in-frame clones and lacks some. Of roughly 180,000 clones in the sample, just over 90% are singletons; the top ten hold roughly 3.1%. This clonotype was obtained from an adult in good health. The sequencing used peripheral blood, collected on day 0 of AZD1222 vaccination.

The DNA of the CDR3 is TGCGCCAGCCCCAGACAGGGGCATAGAGATACGCAGTATTTT. The encoded protein is CASPRQGHRDTQYF. This chain connects TRBV4-1 to TRBJ2-3, with 8 bases matching TRBD1. The V segment lost 8 bases and the J segment 5 bases; nucleotides outside the gene matches: 9. CDR3 length equals 14 residues. The germline CDR1 and CDR2 sequences are MGHRA and YSYEKL.